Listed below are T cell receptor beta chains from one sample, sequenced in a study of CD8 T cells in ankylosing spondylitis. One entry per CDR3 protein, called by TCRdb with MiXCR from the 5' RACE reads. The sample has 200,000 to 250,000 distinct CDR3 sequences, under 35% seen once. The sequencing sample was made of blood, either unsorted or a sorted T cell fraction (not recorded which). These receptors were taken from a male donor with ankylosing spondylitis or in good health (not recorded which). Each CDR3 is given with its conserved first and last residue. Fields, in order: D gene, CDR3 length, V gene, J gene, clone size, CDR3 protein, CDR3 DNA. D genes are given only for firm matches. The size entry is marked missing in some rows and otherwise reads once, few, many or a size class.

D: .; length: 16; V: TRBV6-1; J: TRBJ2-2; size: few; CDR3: CASSPGLPQRAGELFF; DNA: TGTGCCAGCAGCCCGGGACTTCCCCAACGGGCCGGGGAGCTGTTTTTT
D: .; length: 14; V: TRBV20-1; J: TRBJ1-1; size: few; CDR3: CSAQQRGLNTEAFF; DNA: TGCAGTGCTCAACAGCGGGGTCTGAACACTGAAGCTTTCTTT
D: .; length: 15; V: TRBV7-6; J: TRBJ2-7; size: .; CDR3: CASSFSPGHLREQYF; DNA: TGTGCCAGCAGCTTCAGCCCGGGACACCTCCGCGAGCAGTACTTC
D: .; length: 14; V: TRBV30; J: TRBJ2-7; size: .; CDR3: CAWSVPGRDYEQYF; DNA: TGTGCCTGGAGTGTACCAGGGCGGGACTACGAGCAGTACTTC
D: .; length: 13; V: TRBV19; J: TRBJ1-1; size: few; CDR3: CASSDTGYTEAFF; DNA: TGTGCCAGTAGTGACACAGGGTACACTGAAGCTTTCTTT
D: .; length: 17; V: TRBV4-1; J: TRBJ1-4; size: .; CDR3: CASSQDRSRRLNEKLFF; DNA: TGCGCCAGCAGCCAAGATAGGTCGAGGCGGCTTAATGAAAAACTGTTTTTT
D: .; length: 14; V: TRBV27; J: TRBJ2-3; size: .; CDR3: CASSFSGDTDTQYF; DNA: TGTGCCAGCAGTTTTAGCGGAGACACAGATACGCAGTATTTT
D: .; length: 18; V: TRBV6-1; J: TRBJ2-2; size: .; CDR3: CASTRIPRQAPNTGELFF; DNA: TGTGCCAGCACCCGAATCCCCCGACAGGCTCCGAACACCGGGGAGCTGTTTTTT
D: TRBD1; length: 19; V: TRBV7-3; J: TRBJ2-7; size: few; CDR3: CASSLTLRDRELLSYEQYF; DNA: TGTGCCAGCAGCTTAACGTTGCGGGACAGGGAACTACTCTCCTACGAGCAGTACTTC
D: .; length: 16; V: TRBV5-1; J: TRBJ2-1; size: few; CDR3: CASSLDGQSDYNEQFF; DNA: TGCGCCAGCAGCTTGGATGGACAGAGCGACTACAATGAGCAGTTCTTC
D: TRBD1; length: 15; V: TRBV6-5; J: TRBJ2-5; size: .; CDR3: CASSWTGTGQETQYF; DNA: TGTGCCAGCAGTTGGACAGGGACTGGGCAAGAGACCCAGTACTTC
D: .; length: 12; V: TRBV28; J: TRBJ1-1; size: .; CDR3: CASSLKTRAAFF; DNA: TGTGCCAGCAGTTTAAAAACCAGGGCGGCTTTCTTT
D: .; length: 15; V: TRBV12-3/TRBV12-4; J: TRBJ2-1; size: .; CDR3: CASKSGNLLGNEQFF; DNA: TGTGCCAGCAAGTCCGGGAATCTGTTGGGCAATGAGCAGTTCTTC
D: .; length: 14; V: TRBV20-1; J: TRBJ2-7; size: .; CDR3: CSAYVGGGGYEQYF; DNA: TGCAGTGCCTACGTGGGGGGGGGCGGGTACGAGCAGTACTTC
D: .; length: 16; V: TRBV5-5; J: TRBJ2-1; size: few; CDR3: CASSLDTQGYSNEQFF; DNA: TGTGCCAGCAGCTTGGATACACAGGGATATTCGAATGAGCAGTTCTTC
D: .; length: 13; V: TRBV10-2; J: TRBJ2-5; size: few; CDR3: CASSPQGLETQYF; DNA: TGCGCCAGCAGCCCCCAGGGGTTGGAGACCCAGTACTTC
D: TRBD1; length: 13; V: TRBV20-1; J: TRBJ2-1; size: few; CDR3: CSAREQGAYEQFF; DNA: TGCAGTGCTAGAGAACAGGGGGCGTATGAGCAGTTCTTC
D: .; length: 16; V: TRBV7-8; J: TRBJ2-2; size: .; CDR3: CASGRLGDSNTGELFF; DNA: TGTGCCAGCGGAAGGTTAGGGGACTCCAACACCGGGGAGCTGTTTTTT
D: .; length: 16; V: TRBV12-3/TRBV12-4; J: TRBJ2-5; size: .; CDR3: CASSFPGRLSEETQYF; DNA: TGTGCCAGCAGTTTCCCCGGGCGACTAAGCGAAGAGACCCAGTACTTC
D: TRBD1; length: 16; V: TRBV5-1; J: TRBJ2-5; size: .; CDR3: CASSSITKTGPETQYF; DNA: TGCGCCAGCAGCTCCATCACAAAGACAGGGCCAGAGACCCAGTACTTC
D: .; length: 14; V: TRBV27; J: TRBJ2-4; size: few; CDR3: CASSLGGGQDIQYF; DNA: TGTGCCAGCAGTTTAGGAGGAGGTCAAGACATTCAGTACTTC
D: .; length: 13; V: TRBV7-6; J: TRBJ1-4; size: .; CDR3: CASSLDGGGKLFF; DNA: TGTGCCAGCAGCTTAGACGGGGGGGGAAAACTGTTTTTT
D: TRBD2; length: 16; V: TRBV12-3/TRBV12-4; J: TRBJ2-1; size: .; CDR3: CASSLAGLGAYNEQFF; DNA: TGTGCCAGCAGTTTAGCGGGACTAGGAGCCTACAATGAGCAGTTCTTC
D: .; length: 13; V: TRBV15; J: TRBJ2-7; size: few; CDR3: CATSRGTVYEQYF; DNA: TGTGCCACCAGCAGGGGCACGGTTTACGAGCAGTACTTC
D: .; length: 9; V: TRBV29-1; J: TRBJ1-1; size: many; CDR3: CSVEGKAFF; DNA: TGCAGCGTTGAAGGGAAAGCTTTCTTT
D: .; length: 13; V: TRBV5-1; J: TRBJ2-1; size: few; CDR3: CASSLERYNEQFF; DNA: TGCGCCAGCAGCTTGGAAAGATACAATGAGCAGTTCTTC
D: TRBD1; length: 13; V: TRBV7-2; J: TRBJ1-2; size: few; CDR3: CASSKDRNYGYTF; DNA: TGTGCCAGCAGCAAGGACAGGAACTATGGCTACACCTTC
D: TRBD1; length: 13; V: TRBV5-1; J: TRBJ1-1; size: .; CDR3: CASAGQSNTEAFF; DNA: TGCGCCAGTGCGGGACAGTCGAACACTGAAGCTTTCTTT
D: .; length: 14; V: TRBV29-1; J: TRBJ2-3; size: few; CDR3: CSAEGRTYTDTQYF; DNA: TGCAGCGCCGAGGGGAGGACCTACACAGATACGCAGTATTTT
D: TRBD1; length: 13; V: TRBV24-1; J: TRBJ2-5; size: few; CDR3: CANGTGYKRTQYF; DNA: TGTGCCAATGGGACAGGGTACAAGAGAACCCAGTACTTC
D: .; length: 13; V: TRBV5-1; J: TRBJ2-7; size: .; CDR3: CASSLEGGPEQYF; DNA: TGCGCCAGCAGCTTGGAGGGGGGGCCGGAGCAGTACTTC
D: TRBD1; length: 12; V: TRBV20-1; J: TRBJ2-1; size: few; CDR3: CSASGTGDEQFF; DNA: TGCAGTGCTAGCGGGACAGGGGATGAGCAGTTCTTC
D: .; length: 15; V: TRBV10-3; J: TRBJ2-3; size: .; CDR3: CAISEADSPEDTQYF; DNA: TGTGCCATCAGTGAGGCGGACTCGCCAGAGGATACGCAGTATTTT
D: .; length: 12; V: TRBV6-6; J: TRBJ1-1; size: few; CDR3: CASSGHNTEAFF; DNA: TGTGCCAGCAGTGGACATAACACTGAAGCTTTCTTT
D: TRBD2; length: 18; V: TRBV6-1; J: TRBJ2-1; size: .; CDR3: CASSRPLTGGPSDNEQFF; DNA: TGTGCCAGCAGTAGACCGCTGACGGGGGGGCCATCCGACAATGAGCAGTTCTTC